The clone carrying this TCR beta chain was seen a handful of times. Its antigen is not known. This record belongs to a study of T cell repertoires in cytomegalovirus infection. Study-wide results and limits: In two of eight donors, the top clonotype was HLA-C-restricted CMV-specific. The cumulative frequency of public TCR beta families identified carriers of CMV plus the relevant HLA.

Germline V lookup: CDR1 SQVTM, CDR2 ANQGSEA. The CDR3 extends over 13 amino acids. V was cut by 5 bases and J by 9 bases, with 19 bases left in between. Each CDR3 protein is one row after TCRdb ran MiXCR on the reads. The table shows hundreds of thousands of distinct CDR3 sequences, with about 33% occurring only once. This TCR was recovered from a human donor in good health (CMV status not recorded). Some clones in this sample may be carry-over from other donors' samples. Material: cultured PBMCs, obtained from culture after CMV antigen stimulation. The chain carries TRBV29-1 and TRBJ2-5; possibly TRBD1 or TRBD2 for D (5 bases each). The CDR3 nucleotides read TGCAGCGTTCTTATTAACTGGGGGTGGGCCCAGTACTTC. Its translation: CSVLINWGWAQYF.